This entry is about one TCR beta chain. Antigen specificity is unknown. The entry originates in a study of siplizumab effects on memory and regulatory T cells. Broader study findings: Alloreactive CD4+ clones that could be mapped were on average approximately 69% Treg-derived with siplizumab, against roughly 27% in controls.

The CDR3 runs 14 residues. V shed 6 bases and J shed 4 bases, with 12 bases lying between them. CDR1 and CDR2 from the germline V gene are SEHNR and FQNEAQ (reference sequence). The repertoire was sequenced with immunoSEQ multiplex PCR; TCRdb's copy has only in-frame clones and lacks some. Altogether tens of thousands of clones are present, roughly 89% being singletons, with the ten largest covering over 25%. V usage is TRBV7-9 and J usage is TRBJ2-2; unclear D gene. Input material: CD8+ T cells sorted from blood. This sequence originates from a human donor in good health. The CDR3 DNA sequence: TGTGCCAGCAGTCTGGGTGGACCCACCGGGGAGCTGTTTTTT. It translates to CASSLGGPTGELFF.